The 16 T cell receptor beta chains listed next were all sequenced from one sample in a study of control samples from healthy donors and cancer patients. Clones were read by immunoSEQ multiplex PCR, and TCRdb kept only the in-frame ones, dropping some. Found here are 200,000 to 250,000 clones, about 95% of them singletons; the top ten hold about 1.6%. Sequenced material: blood. These receptors all stem from a man aged 50 to 59 in good health.

Turning to this clone: This sample includes further DNA sequences coding for the same CDR3. V usage is TRBV3-1 (or the pseudogene TRBV3-2) and J usage is TRBJ1-6; D perhaps matches TRBD1 (5 bases). V shed 0 bases and J shed 6 bases, with 6 bases lying between them. This CDR3 has 14 amino acids. The germline CDR1 and CDR2 sequences are LGHDT and YNNKEL (reference sequence). The CDR3 protein is CASSQDGGNSPLHF. The CDR3 DNA follows: TGTGCCAGCAGCCAAGATGGGGGTAATTCACCCCTCCACTTT.

V usage is TRBV19 and J usage is TRBJ1-5; TRBD1 matches at 10 bases. The CDR3 is made up of 19 amino acids. In germline, CDR1 is LNHDA, CDR2 SQIVND (reference sequence). Trimming took 0 bases from V and 1 from J; bases not matched to a gene: 9. The CDR3 sequence: CASSIDGDRGRLSNQPQHF. The CDR3, as DNA: TGTGCCAGTAGTATAGATGGGGACAGGGGTCGATTGAGCAATCAGCCCCAGCATTTT.

The J gene is TRBJ2-1, the V gene TRBV29-1; 7 bases are a match to TRBD2. Trimming took 4 bases from V and 7 from J; bases not matched to a gene: 7. The CDR3 sequence is 13 residues long. Looked up from germline, CDR1 is SQVTM and CDR2 is ANQGSEA. The CDR3: CSVGTRSRNEQFF. The CDR3 DNA is TGCAGCGTTGGGACTAGAAGTAGGAATGAGCAGTTCTTC.

The chain joins TRBV13 to TRBJ2-5; D perhaps matches TRBD2 (7 bases). V lost 5 bases and J lost 5, with 12 bases in between. The CDR3 length is 13 residues. Germline CDR1 PRHDT, CDR2 FYEKMQ (reference sequence). CDR3 residues: CASSLRGGETQYF. The DNA of the CDR3 is TGTGCCAGCAGCCTAAGGGGGGGGGAGACCCAGTACTTC.

The CDR3 region is CASSPGGTAYEQYV. DNA of the CDR3: TGTGCCAGCTCACCAGGAGGGACAGCCTACGAGCAGTACGTC. V and J are TRBV18 and TRBJ2-7, with D perhaps matching TRBD1 (7 bases). The length of the CDR3 is 14 residues. Trimming removed 2 bases from V and 2 bases from J, with 10 bases in between. The germline CDR1 and CDR2 sequences are KGHSH and LQKENI.

This clone occurred once. The chain couples TRBV10-3 to TRBJ1-2; 8 bases are shared with TRBD1. This CDR3 contains 18 residues. The germline V gene has CDR1 ENHRY and CDR2 SYGVKD. The ends lost 6 bases at V and 0 bases at J; junction bases unmatched: 15. CDR3 DNA: TGTGCCATCAGCAAGGCTGGGACAGGCGCATACTCTAACTATGGCTACACCTTC. Protein sequence: CAISKAGTGAYSNYGYTF.

The chain links TRBV10-3 to TRBJ2-1, with 9 bases aligning to TRBD1. The V and J ends lost 7 bases and 4 bases, in that order; junction bases with no gene match: 5. The CDR3 spans 14 residues. Germline V gene lookup returns CDR1 ENHRY and CDR2 SYGVKD. The CDR3 sequence is CAITGTGPYNEQFF. CDR3 nucleotide sequence: TGTGCCATCACCGGGACAGGGCCTTACAATGAGCAGTTCTTC.

The rearrangement uses TRBV3-1 (or the pseudogene TRBV3-2) and TRBJ2-1, with D unresolved. Germline V gene data show CDR1 as LGHDT and CDR2 as YNNKEL (reference sequence). The CDR3 loop spans 13 amino acids. Trimming took 4 bases from V and 8 from J, leaving 12 bases between them. The CDR3 loop reads CASSPTQAYEQFF. DNA of the CDR3: TGTGCCAGCAGCCCCACCCAGGCTTATGAGCAGTTCTTC.

CDR3 bases: TGTGCCAGCAGCCAAGATCCGGGTCAGCCCCAGCATTTT. This gives the protein CASSQDPGQPQHF. The chain is built from TRBV4-2 and TRBJ1-5; D is unresolved. Germline V gene lookup returns CDR1 LGHNA and CDR2 YNFKEQ. The germline V and J ends were trimmed by 0 bases and 6 bases, with 6 bases remaining between them. The length of the CDR3 is 13 residues.

This sequence joins TRBV2 and TRBJ1-1; 7 positions agree with TRBD1. The CDR3 is 13 amino acids. Trimming at V came to 11 bases and at J to 1 base, leaving 7 bases not matched to a gene. CDR1 and CDR2 (germline): SNHLY, FYNNEI. The CDR3 loop is CAGKGQANTEAFF. The DNA for the CDR3 is TGTGCCGGAAAAGGACAGGCGAACACTGAAGCTTTCTTT.

The chain carries TRBV9 and TRBJ1-2; D is unclear. From germline, CDR1 is SGDLS and CDR2 YYNGEE. Trimming pared 4 bases from V and 3 bases from J, leaving 10 bases between. This CDR3 has 13 residues. The CDR3 reads CASSTRVDYGYTF. The CDR3 nucleotides are TGTGCCAGCAGCACCCGGGTCGACTATGGCTACACCTTC.

The J gene is TRBJ1-5, the V gene TRBV9; TRBD1 is a possible D gene (5 bases). Per the germline V gene, CDR1 is SGDLS and CDR2 is YYNGEE. The ends were cut back, 3 bases at V and 3 bases at J, with 13 bases in the middle. The CDR3 is 15 residues long. This CDR3 is CASSGGTSPNQPQHF. The CDR3, as DNA: TGTGCCAGCAGCGGGGGCACCTCTCCCAATCAGCCCCAGCATTTT. The variable domain in full, with the rest retrieved from reference TRBV9 and TRBJ1-5, is DSGVTQTPKHLITATGQRVTLRCSPRSGDLSVYWYQQSLDQGLQFLIQYYNGEERAKGNILERFSAQQFPDLHSELNLSSLELGDSALYFCASSGGTSPNQPQHFGDGTRLSIL.

The chain links TRBV25-1 to TRBJ2-1; 8 bases line up with TRBD2. The CDR3 spans 15 residues. With 5 bases clipped from V and 2 bases from J, the junction kept 5 bases outside the gene matches. CDR1 is MGHDK and CDR2 is SYGVNS in the germline V gene. CDR3 loop: CASSPAGGPYNEQFF. Here the CDR3 DNA reads TGTGCCAGCAGTCCCGCGGGGGGCCCCTACAATGAGCAGTTCTTC.

The V call is TRBV15, the J call TRBJ1-4; 9 nucleotides match TRBD1. The germline V gene has CDR1 LNHNV and CDR2 YYDKDF (reference sequence). The length of the CDR3 is 15 residues. V gave up 3 bases and J gave up 8 bases; unmatched junction bases: 7. The CDR3 coding sequence is TGTGCCACCAGCAGGGGTACCGGGACAGGGGAAAAACTGTTTTTT. It yields the protein CATSRGTGTGEKLFF.

This clone came up a few times. The chain combines TRBV23-1 with TRBJ1-5; D is uncertain. TRBV23-1 is labeled an ORF, and its function is uncertain. The ends were cut back, 7 bases at V and 7 bases at J, with 8 bases in the middle. The CDR3 sequence is 11 residues long. CDR3 bases: TGCGCCAGCACCCCCAGCCAGCCCCAGCATTTT. It encodes CASTPSQPQHF.

A single count supports this clone. The genes are TRBV6-6 and TRBJ2-5; D remains ambiguous. The CDR3 runs 11 residues. V dropped 6 bases and J dropped 5 bases, with 7 bases sitting between them. Germline values: CDR1 MNHNY, CDR2 SVGAGI (reference sequence). CDR3 sequence reads: CASSPGETQYF. CDR3 DNA sequence: TGTGCCAGCAGCCCCGGGGAGACCCAGTACTTC.